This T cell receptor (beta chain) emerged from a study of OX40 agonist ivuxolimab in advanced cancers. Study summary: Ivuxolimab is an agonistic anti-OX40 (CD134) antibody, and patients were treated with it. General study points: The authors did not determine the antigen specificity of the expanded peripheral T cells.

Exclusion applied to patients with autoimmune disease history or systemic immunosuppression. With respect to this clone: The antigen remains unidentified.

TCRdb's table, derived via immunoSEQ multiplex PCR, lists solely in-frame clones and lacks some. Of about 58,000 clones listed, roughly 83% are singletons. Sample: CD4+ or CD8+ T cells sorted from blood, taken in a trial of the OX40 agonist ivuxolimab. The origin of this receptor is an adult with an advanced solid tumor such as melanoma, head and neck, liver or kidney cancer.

In nucleotides, the CDR3 is TGTGCCAGACGTAAACAGGCAACTAATGAAAAACTGTTTTTT. Its protein is CARRKQATNEKLFF. The chain has TRBV14 and TRBJ1-4; possible D gene TRBD1, 5 bases. CDR1 and CDR2 (germline): SGHDN, FVKESK. V was pared by 9 bases and J by 0 bases, with 11 bases between. There are 14 residues in the CDR3.